This entry concerns a single T cell receptor (beta chain). Authors' analysis steps: Estimated nucleated cell counts came from reference gene primer amplification. Clones were sequenced by immunoSEQ multiplex PCR, and TCRdb holds only the in-frame ones, with some missing. V and J calls and clone size come straight from that table; D and trimming were deduced from the DNA. The sample carries roughly 230,000 clones, around 82% recorded once. The CDR3 covers 14 residues. Per germline, CDR1 SGHNT and CDR2 YENEEA. Between the trimmed V and J ends, which lost 3 bases and 3 bases, there was a span of 11 bases. This sample is part of a study of blood T cell repertoires in COVID-19. Study-level background: Both acute and convalescent COVID-19 samples were obtained from the United States, Italy and Spain.

V gene TRBV11-3 combines with J gene TRBJ1-2, with a tentative D call TRBD1 (5 bases). The receptor was isolated from a man between 40 and 49 years old with active or convalescent COVID-19. The sequenced material came from peripheral blood. The DNA of the CDR3 is TGTGCCAGCAGCTTCGCGGGACGGGACTATGGCTACACCTTC. It encodes CASSFAGRDYGYTF.